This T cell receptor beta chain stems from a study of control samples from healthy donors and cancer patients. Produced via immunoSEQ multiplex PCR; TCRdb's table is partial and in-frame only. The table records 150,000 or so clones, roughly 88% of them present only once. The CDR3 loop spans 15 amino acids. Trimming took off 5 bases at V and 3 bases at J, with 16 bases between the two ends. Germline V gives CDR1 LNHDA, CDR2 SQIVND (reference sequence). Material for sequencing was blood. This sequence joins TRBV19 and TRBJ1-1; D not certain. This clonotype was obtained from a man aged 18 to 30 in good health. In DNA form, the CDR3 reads TGTGCCAGTAGTCCCCGGGAGGACGGATACACTGAAGCTTTCTTT. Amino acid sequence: CASSPREDGYTEAFF.